This T cell receptor (beta chain) derives from a study of spatial heterogeneity in lung cancer. In the study overall: Alpha-chain sequences were consistently detected less often than beta-chain sequences. Study-wide findings and caveats: Relative to follow-up, resection was when ubiquitous expanded tumor TCRs appeared more in blood.

This clonotype was detected only a few times. Its cognate antigen is unknown. Time point specified: sample taken at primary tumor resection. No cells were sorted before sequencing. The whole RNA sequenced was extracted from tumor, nontumor lung or frozen PBMC. TCRdb passed the 5' RACE reads through MiXCR, listing each CDR3 protein once. Of approximately 44,000 distinct CDR3 sequences listed, roughly an eighth are singletons. CDR3 size: 13 residues. V shed 3 bases and J shed 6 bases, with 10 bases lying between them. The clonotype comes from a male donor with early-stage non-small cell lung cancer. This rearrangement joins TRBV12-3 or TRBV12-4 to TRBJ2-3; D remains unclear. The sequencing used PBMCs, collected at surgery. Written as DNA, the CDR3 is TGTGCCAGCAGTTTGACCCACACGGATACGCAGTATTTT. Amino acids: CASSLTHTDTQYF.